This T cell receptor beta chain was captured in a study of cytotoxic CD8 clonotypes in ibrutinib-treated CLL. Depths of 1 in 200,000 to 1 in 1 million T cells were the sequencing target. Some clones are missing from TCRdb's copy, which holds only in-frame ones; the method was immunoSEQ multiplex PCR. The sample lists 250,000 to 350,000 clones; 60% to 80% were seen once. As to this clone: Its antigen is not identified.

Study-level points and caveats: The study found baseline clonality above age-matched healthy donors, tracking circulating CD8+ T-cell counts.

The V gene end was trimmed by 2 bases and the J gene end by 6 bases; junction bases not matched to a gene: 10. Germline V gives CDR1 MNHEY, CDR2 SMNVEV (reference sequence). The CDR3 has 17 amino acids. Specimen: PBMCs, collected at disease progression, from a patient treated with ibrutinib. This chain uses TRBV27 with TRBJ2-2; TRBD1 matches 9 bases. The receptor was derived from a human donor with chronic lymphocytic leukemia. The CDR3 loop reads CASSLVSGQGRAGELFF. CDR3 sequence (DNA): TGTGCCAGCAGTTTAGTATCGGGACAGGGTCGCGCCGGGGAGCTGTTTTTT.